The entry below describes one TCR beta chain. After extraction with the RNeasy kit, about 0.45 to 1 ug of the RNA was reverse transcribed using random hexamers. Amplification of the TCR beta CDR3 was carried out by immunoSEQ multiplex PCR, which spanned a total of 54 Vbeta and 13 Jbeta segments. TCRdb ran MiXCR on the immunoSEQ multiplex PCR reads and lists one entry per CDR3 protein. The sample contains roughly 150,000 distinct CDR3 sequences, approximately 96% of which appear only once. CD8+ and CD4+ T cells circulating in blood were sequenced for TCR beta. The junction had 13 bases not matched to a gene; V was cut back by 11 bases and J by 5 bases. Germline loops: CDR1 LNHNV, CDR2 YYDKDF (reference sequence). The CDR3 totals 14 residues. The entry originates in a study of CD8 T cells in Susac syndrome.

This sequence originates from a human donor with multiple sclerosis. Sequenced: CD8+ T cells from PBMCs. The gene calls are TRBV15 and TRBJ2-5; TRBD1 aligns across 8 bases. CDR3 nucleotide sequence: TGTGCCTCGGCGGACAGGGCCAAAGGGGAGACCCAGTACTTC. It encodes CASADRAKGETQYF. The variable domain in full, with the rest retrieved from reference TRBV15 and TRBJ2-5, is DAMVIQNPRYQVTQFGKPVTLSCSQTLNHNVMYWYQQKSSQAPKLLFHYYDKDFNNEADTPDNFQSRRPNTSFCFLDIRSPGLGDTAMYLCASADRAKGETQYFGPGTRLLVL.